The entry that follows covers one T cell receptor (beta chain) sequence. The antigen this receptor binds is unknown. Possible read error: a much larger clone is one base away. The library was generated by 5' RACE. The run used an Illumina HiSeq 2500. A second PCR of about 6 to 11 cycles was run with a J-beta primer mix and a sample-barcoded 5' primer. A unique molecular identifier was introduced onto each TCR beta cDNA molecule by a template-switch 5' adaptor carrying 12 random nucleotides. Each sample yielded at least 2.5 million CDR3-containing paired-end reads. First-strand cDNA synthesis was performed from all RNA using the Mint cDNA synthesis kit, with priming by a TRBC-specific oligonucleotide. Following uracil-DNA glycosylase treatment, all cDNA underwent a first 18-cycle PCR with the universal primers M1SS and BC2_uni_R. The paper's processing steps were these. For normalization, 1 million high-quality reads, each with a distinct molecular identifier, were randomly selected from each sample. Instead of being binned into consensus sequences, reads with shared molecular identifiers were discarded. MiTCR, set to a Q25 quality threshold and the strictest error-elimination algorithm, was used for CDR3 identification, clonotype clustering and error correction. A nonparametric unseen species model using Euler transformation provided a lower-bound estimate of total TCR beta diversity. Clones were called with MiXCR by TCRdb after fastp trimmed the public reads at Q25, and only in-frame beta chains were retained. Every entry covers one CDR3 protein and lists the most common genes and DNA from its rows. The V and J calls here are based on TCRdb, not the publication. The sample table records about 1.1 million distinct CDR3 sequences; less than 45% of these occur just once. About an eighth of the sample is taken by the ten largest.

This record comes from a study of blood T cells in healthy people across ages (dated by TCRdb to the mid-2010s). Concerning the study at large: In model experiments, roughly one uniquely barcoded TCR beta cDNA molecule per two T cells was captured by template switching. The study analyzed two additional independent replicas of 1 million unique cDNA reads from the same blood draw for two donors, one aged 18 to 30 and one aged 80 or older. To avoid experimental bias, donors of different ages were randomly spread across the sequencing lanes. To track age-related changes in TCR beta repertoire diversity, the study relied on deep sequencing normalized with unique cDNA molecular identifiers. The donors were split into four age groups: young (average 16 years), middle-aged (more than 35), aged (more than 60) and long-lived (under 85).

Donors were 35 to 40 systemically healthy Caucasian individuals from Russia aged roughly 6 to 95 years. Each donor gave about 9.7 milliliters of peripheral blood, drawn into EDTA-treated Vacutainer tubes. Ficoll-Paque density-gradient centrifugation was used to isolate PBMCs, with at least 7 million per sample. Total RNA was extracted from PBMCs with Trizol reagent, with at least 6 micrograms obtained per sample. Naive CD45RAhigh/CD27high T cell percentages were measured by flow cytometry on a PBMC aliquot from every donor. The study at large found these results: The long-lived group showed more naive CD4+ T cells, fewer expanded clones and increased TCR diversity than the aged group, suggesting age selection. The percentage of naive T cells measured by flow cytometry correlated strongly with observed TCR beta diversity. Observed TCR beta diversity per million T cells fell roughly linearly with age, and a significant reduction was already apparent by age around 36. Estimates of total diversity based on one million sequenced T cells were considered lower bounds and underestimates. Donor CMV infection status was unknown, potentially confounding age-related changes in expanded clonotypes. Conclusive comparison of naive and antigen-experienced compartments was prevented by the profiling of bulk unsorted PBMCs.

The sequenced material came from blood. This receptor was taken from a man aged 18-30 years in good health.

At the DNA level, the sequence is TGTGCCGGCAGTAAACCGGGACCAGGCACAGATACGCAGTATTTT. Translation gives CAGSKPGPGTDTQYF. Recombination joined TRBV25-1 with TRBJ2-3; the D assignment is uncertain and may be TRBD1 or TRBD2, with 5 bases supporting each. Measured from the cysteine to the phenylalanine, the CDR3 is 15 residues long. Of the read, only the CDR3 DNA is kept; its 45 bases are in frame from base 1. The germline V gene supplies CDR1 MGHDK and CDR2 SYGVNS.